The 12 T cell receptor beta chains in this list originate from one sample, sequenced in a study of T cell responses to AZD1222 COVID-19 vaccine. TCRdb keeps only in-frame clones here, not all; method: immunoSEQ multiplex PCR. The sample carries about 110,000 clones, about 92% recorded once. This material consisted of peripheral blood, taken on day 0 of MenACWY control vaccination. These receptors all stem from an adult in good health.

In DNA form, the CDR3 reads TGTGCCATCAGTGAGTCGCTAGGGGCGGAGGGCTACACCTTC. As protein: CAISESLGAEGYTF. The V call is TRBV10-3, the J call TRBJ1-2, with a tentative D call TRBD1 (5 bases). Germline assignment: CDR1 ENHRY and CDR2 SYGVKD. The CDR3 runs 14 residues. The V end lost 0 bases, the J end lost 8 bases, and 13 bases lay between the germline ends.

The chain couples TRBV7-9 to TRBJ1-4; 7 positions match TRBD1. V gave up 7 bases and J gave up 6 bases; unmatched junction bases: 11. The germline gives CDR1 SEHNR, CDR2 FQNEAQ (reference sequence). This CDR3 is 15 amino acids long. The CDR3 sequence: CASTLGGGTDEKLFF. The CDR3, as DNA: TGTGCCAGCACCCTGGGAGGGGGCACGGATGAAAAACTGTTTTTT.

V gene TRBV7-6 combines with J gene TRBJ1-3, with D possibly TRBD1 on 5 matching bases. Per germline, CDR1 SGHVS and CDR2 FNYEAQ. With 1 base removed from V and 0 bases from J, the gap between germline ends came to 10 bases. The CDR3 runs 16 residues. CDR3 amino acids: CASSLEGVNSGNTIYF. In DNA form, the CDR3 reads TGTGCCAGCAGCTTAGAAGGGGTTAACTCTGGAAACACCATATATTTT.

This CDR3 reads CATSDPRTGGTEAFF. DNA for the CDR3: TGTGCCACCAGTGATCCGAGGACAGGGGGCACTGAAGCTTTCTTT. This rearrangement joins TRBV24-1 to TRBJ1-1; TRBD1 matches 10 bases. Germline assignment: CDR1 KGHDR and CDR2 SFDVKD. V dropped 3 bases and J dropped 4; count of bases not matched to a gene: 4. The CDR3 runs to 15 residues.

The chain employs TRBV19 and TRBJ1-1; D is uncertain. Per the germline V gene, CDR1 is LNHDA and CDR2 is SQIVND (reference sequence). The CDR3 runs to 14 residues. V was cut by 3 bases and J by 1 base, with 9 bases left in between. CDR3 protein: CASSIVAENTEAFF. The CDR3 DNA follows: TGTGCCAGTAGTATTGTTGCGGAGAACACTGAAGCTTTCTTT.

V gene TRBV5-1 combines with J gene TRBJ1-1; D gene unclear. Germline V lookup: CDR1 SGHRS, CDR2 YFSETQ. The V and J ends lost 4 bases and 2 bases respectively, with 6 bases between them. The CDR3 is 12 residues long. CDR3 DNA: TGCGCCAGCAGCGTAGCTAACACTGAAGCTTTCTTT. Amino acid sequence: CASSVANTEAFF.

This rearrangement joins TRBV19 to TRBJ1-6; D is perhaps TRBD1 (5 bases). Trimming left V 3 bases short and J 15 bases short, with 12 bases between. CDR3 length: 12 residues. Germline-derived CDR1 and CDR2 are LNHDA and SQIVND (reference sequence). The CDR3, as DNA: TGTGCCAGTAGTATTGGGGGAAGGGTCCTCCACTTT. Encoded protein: CASSIGGRVLHF.

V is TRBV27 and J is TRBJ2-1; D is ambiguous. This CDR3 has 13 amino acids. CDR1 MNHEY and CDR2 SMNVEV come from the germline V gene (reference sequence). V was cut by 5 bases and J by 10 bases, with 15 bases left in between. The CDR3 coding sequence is TGTGCCAGCAGTCAAAAATCAGTATTAGAGCAGTTCTTC. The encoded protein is CASSQKSVLEQFF.

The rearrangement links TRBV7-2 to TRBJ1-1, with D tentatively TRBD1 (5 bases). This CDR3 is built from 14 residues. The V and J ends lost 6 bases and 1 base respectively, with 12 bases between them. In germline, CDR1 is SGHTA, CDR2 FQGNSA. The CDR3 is CASRPGTWNTEAFF. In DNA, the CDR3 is TGTGCCAGCAGGCCCGGGACCTGGAACACTGAAGCTTTCTTT.

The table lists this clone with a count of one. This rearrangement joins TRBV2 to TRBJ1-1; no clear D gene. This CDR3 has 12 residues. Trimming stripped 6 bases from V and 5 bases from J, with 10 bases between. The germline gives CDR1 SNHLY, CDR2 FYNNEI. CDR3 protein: CASRGLVTEAFF. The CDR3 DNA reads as TGTGCCAGCAGGGGCCTGGTGACTGAAGCTTTCTTT.

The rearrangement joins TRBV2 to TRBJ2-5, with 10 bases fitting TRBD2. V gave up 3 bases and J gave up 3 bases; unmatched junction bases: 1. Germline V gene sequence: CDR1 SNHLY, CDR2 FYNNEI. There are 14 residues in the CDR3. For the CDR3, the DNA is TGTGCCAGCAGTGATCTAGCGGGGGAAGAGACCCAGTACTTC. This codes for CASSDLAGEETQYF.

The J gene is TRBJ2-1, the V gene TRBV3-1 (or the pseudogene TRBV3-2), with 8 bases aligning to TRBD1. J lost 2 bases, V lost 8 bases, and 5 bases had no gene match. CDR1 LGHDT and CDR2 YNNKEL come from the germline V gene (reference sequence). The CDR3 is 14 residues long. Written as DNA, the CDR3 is TGTGCCAGCGCCGGGACAGGCACCTACAATGAGCAGTTCTTC. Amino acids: CASAGTGTYNEQFF.